These T cell receptor beta chains were read from a single sample in a study of vaccination and CD4 T cells after COVID-19. These TCRs' antigens remain unknown. Each CDR3 protein is one row after TCRdb ran MiXCR on the PCR reads. The sample has some 11,000 distinct CDR3 sequences; roughly 50% are singletons. The sample was CD4+ T cells from blood, cultured in vitro. These TCRs come from a human donor who had recovered from COVID-19. Both conserved end residues are part of each CDR3. The D gene is left open where the match is weak. For some rows the clone size is stated as once, few or many, or as a class when expanded; others skip it.

CDR3aa: CASSIGVAGDTQYF
CDR3nt: TGTGCCAGCAGTATAGGTGTGGCGGGAGATACGCAGTATTTT
v_gene: TRBV6-1
j_gene: TRBJ2-3
d_gene: -
abundance: -

CDR3aa: CASSQTGAYGYTF
CDR3nt: TGTGCCAGCTCCCAAACAGGGGCCTATGGCTACACCTTC
v_gene: TRBV18
j_gene: TRBJ1-2
d_gene: TRBD1
abundance: -

CDR3aa: CASRTGGLNEKLFF
CDR3nt: TGTGCCAGCAGGACAGGGGGCCTTAATGAAAAACTGTTTTTT
v_gene: TRBV6-1
j_gene: TRBJ1-4
d_gene: TRBD1
abundance: -

CDR3aa: CASSLVNTEAFF
CDR3nt: TGTGCCAGCAGCTTGGTAAACACTGAAGCTTTCTTT
v_gene: TRBV5-4
j_gene: TRBJ1-1
d_gene: -
abundance: -

CDR3aa: CASSVAGPSSYNEQFF
CDR3nt: TGTGCCAGCAGCGTAGCTGGGCCGAGCTCCTACAATGAGCAGTTCTTC
v_gene: TRBV9
j_gene: TRBJ2-1
d_gene: -
abundance: -

CDR3aa: CAIRPQGADQPQHF
CDR3nt: TGTGCCATCAGACCACAGGGGGCGGATCAGCCCCAGCATTTT
v_gene: TRBV10-3
j_gene: TRBJ1-5
d_gene: TRBD1
abundance: few

CDR3aa: CSARDLTGLAKNIQYF
CDR3nt: TGCAGTGCTAGAGATCTGACAGGACTAGCCAAAAACATTCAGTACTTC
v_gene: TRBV20-1
j_gene: TRBJ2-4
d_gene: -
abundance: few

CDR3aa: CSASVSGQIAKNIQYF
CDR3nt: TGCAGTGCTAGTGTTAGCGGGCAGATAGCCAAAAACATTCAGTACTTC
v_gene: TRBV20-1
j_gene: TRBJ2-4
d_gene: TRBD2
abundance: -

CDR3aa: CASRRWGMDNQPQHF
CDR3nt: TGTGCCAGCAGGAGATGGGGTATGGACAATCAGCCCCAGCATTTT
v_gene: TRBV6-1
j_gene: TRBJ1-5
d_gene: -
abundance: -

CDR3aa: CASSGGTGGVETQYF
CDR3nt: TGTGCCAGCAGCGGGGGGACAGGGGGCGTAGAGACCCAGTACTTC
v_gene: TRBV7-2
j_gene: TRBJ2-5
d_gene: TRBD1
abundance: few

CDR3aa: CASSSAGPSTDTQYF
CDR3nt: TGTGCCAGCAGCTCCGCGGGACCTAGCACAGATACGCAGTATTTT
v_gene: TRBV4-2
j_gene: TRBJ2-3
d_gene: -
abundance: -

CDR3aa: CASSGSADSPNAVFF
CDR3nt: TGTGCCAGCAGCGGTTCTGCTGACTCCCCGAATGCGGTGTTCTTC
v_gene: TRBV6-4
j_gene: TRBJ2-1
d_gene: -
abundance: once

CDR3aa: CASQGRGIYEQYF
CDR3nt: TGTGCCAGCCAAGGACGGGGGATCTACGAGCAGTACTTC
v_gene: TRBV28
j_gene: TRBJ2-7
d_gene: -
abundance: few

CDR3aa: CSTRTGTENQPQHF
CDR3nt: TGCAGTACTAGAACCGGGACAGAGAATCAGCCCCAGCATTTT
v_gene: TRBV20-1
j_gene: TRBJ1-5
d_gene: TRBD1
abundance: -

CDR3aa: CASSKERTGNTIYF
CDR3nt: TGTGCCAGCAGCAAAGAGAGGACAGGAAACACCATATATTTT
v_gene: TRBV7-9
j_gene: TRBJ1-3
d_gene: -
abundance: -

CDR3aa: CASSFPLWETQYF
CDR3nt: TGTGCCAGCAGTTTCCCTCTATGGGAGACCCAGTACTTC
v_gene: TRBV28
j_gene: TRBJ2-5
d_gene: -
abundance: -

CDR3aa: CSASGAGGPRTGELFF
CDR3nt: TGCAGTGCTAGCGGCGCGGGAGGGCCGAGAACCGGGGAGCTGTTTTTT
v_gene: TRBV20-1
j_gene: TRBJ2-2
d_gene: TRBD2
abundance: -

CDR3aa: CASSPSTGRANYGYTF
CDR3nt: TGTGCCAGCAGTCCGTCGACAGGCCGAGCTAACTATGGCTACACCTTC
v_gene: TRBV27
j_gene: TRBJ1-2
d_gene: -
abundance: few

CDR3aa: CASREGNTEAFF
CDR3nt: TGTGCCAGCAGAGAAGGCAACACTGAAGCTTTCTTT
v_gene: TRBV27
j_gene: TRBJ1-1
d_gene: -
abundance: few

CDR3aa: CASSEAFPGQGDYGYTF
CDR3nt: TGCGCCAGCAGCGAAGCTTTTCCGGGACAGGGTGACTATGGCTACACCTTC
v_gene: TRBV5-1
j_gene: TRBJ1-2
d_gene: TRBD1
abundance: -

CDR3aa: CASSLVLAGYGYTF
CDR3nt: TGTGCCAGCAGTTTGGTTCTGGCCGGCTATGGCTACACCTTC
v_gene: TRBV28
j_gene: TRBJ1-2
d_gene: -
abundance: -

CDR3aa: CSAAGGPYEQYF
CDR3nt: TGCAGTGCAGCGGGAGGGCCCTACGAGCAGTACTTC
v_gene: TRBV20-1
j_gene: TRBJ2-7
d_gene: TRBD2
abundance: -

CDR3aa: CSARNPGTGSNQPQHF
CDR3nt: TGCAGTGCTAGAAACCCTGGGACAGGGAGCAATCAGCCCCAGCATTTT
v_gene: TRBV20-1
j_gene: TRBJ1-5
d_gene: TRBD1
abundance: -

CDR3aa: CASSLQPSGSAYF
CDR3nt: TGTGCCAGCAGCTTACAGCCTAGCGGGAGCGCGTATTTT
v_gene: TRBV7-3
j_gene: TRBJ2-3
d_gene: TRBD2
abundance: -

CDR3aa: CASKGLAGTGELFF
CDR3nt: TGTGCCAGCAAGGGACTAGCGGGCACCGGGGAGCTGTTTTTT
v_gene: TRBV7-9
j_gene: TRBJ2-2
d_gene: TRBD2
abundance: -

CDR3aa: CASLRTSGSDEQFF
CDR3nt: TGCGCCAGCCTACGGACTAGCGGGAGTGATGAGCAGTTCTTC
v_gene: TRBV5-1
j_gene: TRBJ2-1
d_gene: TRBD2
abundance: -

CDR3aa: CATSRLGSPLHF
CDR3nt: TGTGCCACCAGCCGTCTAGGTTCACCCCTCCACTTT
v_gene: TRBV15
j_gene: TRBJ1-6
d_gene: -
abundance: -

CDR3aa: CASSGTEFQPQHF
CDR3nt: TGTGCCAGCAGTGGCACAGAATTCCAGCCCCAGCATTTT
v_gene: TRBV25-1
j_gene: TRBJ1-5
d_gene: -
abundance: -

CDR3aa: CATSRGGPTDTQYF
CDR3nt: TGTGCCACCAGCAGAGGGGGGCCCACAGATACGCAGTATTTT
v_gene: TRBV15
j_gene: TRBJ2-3
d_gene: -
abundance: -

CDR3aa: CASSYSTGGGYGYTF
CDR3nt: TGTGCCAGCAGTTACTCGACAGGGGGTGGCTATGGCTACACCTTC
v_gene: TRBV6-5
j_gene: TRBJ1-2
d_gene: TRBD1
abundance: -

CDR3aa: CASSRTGGTEAFF
CDR3nt: TGTGCCAGCAGTCGGACAGGGGGCACTGAAGCTTTCTTT
v_gene: TRBV7-9
j_gene: TRBJ1-1
d_gene: TRBD1
abundance: -

CDR3aa: CASSISGSTDTQYF
CDR3nt: TGTGCCAGCAGCATTAGCGGAAGCACAGATACGCAGTATTTT
v_gene: TRBV7-9
j_gene: TRBJ2-3
d_gene: -
abundance: few

CDR3aa: CASSRSGRNTEAFF
CDR3nt: TGTGCCAGCAGTCGTAGTGGGCGGAACACTGAAGCTTTCTTT
v_gene: TRBV6-1
j_gene: TRBJ1-1
d_gene: -
abundance: -

CDR3aa: CASSLKSRGELFF
CDR3nt: TGTGCCAGCAGCTTAAAAAGCCGCGGGGAGCTGTTTTTT
v_gene: TRBV7-8
j_gene: TRBJ2-2
d_gene: -
abundance: -

CDR3aa: CSARDGRGWPGELFF
CDR3nt: TGCAGTGCTAGAGATGGGCGGGGGTGGCCGGGGGAGCTGTTTTTT
v_gene: TRBV20-1
j_gene: TRBJ2-2
d_gene: TRBD2
abundance: few

CDR3aa: CASSPTGEGETQYF
CDR3nt: TGTGCCAGCAGCCCTACAGGGGAAGGAGAGACCCAGTACTTC
v_gene: TRBV6-2/TRBV6-3
j_gene: TRBJ2-5
d_gene: TRBD1
abundance: -

CDR3aa: CASSGGLGGADTTTEAFF
CDR3nt: TGTGCCAGCAGTGGGGGACTAGGGGGCGCGGATACTACCACTGAAGCTTTCTTT
v_gene: TRBV2
j_gene: TRBJ1-1
d_gene: TRBD1
abundance: -

CDR3aa: CASSQNPGVYGYTF
CDR3nt: TGTGCCAGCAGCCAAAACCCAGGGGTCTATGGCTACACCTTC
v_gene: TRBV7-2
j_gene: TRBJ1-2
d_gene: -
abundance: -

CDR3aa: CASSQRGGGPITDTQYF
CDR3nt: TGTGCCAGCAGCCAACGAGGGGGAGGGCCGATCACAGATACGCAGTATTTT
v_gene: TRBV2
j_gene: TRBJ2-3
d_gene: -
abundance: -

CDR3aa: CATSEPGGLGYTF
CDR3nt: TGTGCCACCAGTGAACCGGGGGGATTAGGCTACACCTTC
v_gene: TRBV24-1
j_gene: TRBJ1-2
d_gene: -
abundance: few

CDR3aa: CASSPTGGMFRTRPYEQYF
CDR3nt: TGTGCCAGCAGTCCGACAGGGGGGATGTTTAGGACTAGACCCTACGAGCAGTACTTC
v_gene: TRBV28
j_gene: TRBJ2-7
d_gene: TRBD1
abundance: -

CDR3aa: CASSLRSGREETQYF
CDR3nt: TGTGCCAGCAGCTTACGCAGCGGGAGGGAAGAGACCCAGTACTTC
v_gene: TRBV7-9
j_gene: TRBJ2-5
d_gene: TRBD2
abundance: -

CDR3aa: CASSRGSLTQYSNQPQHF
CDR3nt: TGTGCCAGCAGTCGAGGGAGTCTAACCCAATATAGCAATCAGCCCCAGCATTTT
v_gene: TRBV6-1
j_gene: TRBJ1-5
d_gene: -
abundance: -

CDR3aa: CASSRPGEDTQYF
CDR3nt: TGTGCCAGCAGTCGTCCCGGGGAAGATACGCAGTATTTT
v_gene: TRBV6-2/TRBV6-3
j_gene: TRBJ2-3
d_gene: -
abundance: -

CDR3aa: CASSETSGRGSADTQYF
CDR3nt: TGTGCCAGCAGTGAGACTAGCGGGAGAGGCTCGGCAGATACGCAGTATTTT
v_gene: TRBV6-1
j_gene: TRBJ2-3
d_gene: TRBD2
abundance: few

CDR3aa: CAISGKAVTDSPLHF
CDR3nt: TGTGCCATCAGTGGTAAGGCAGTGACGGATTCACCCCTCCACTTT
v_gene: TRBV10-3
j_gene: TRBJ1-6
d_gene: -
abundance: -

CDR3aa: CSASYGSDYNEQFF
CDR3nt: TGCAGTGCTAGCTACGGGAGTGACTACAATGAGCAGTTCTTC
v_gene: TRBV20-1
j_gene: TRBJ2-1
d_gene: -
abundance: few

CDR3aa: CASSSLSDRSRNGYTF
CDR3nt: TGTGCCAGCAGCTCCCTAAGCGACAGGAGCCGAAATGGCTACACCTTC
v_gene: TRBV27
j_gene: TRBJ1-2
d_gene: -
abundance: -

CDR3aa: CSASRDTALGSNQPQHF
CDR3nt: TGCAGTGCTAGTAGGGACACGGCCCTTGGCAGCAATCAGCCCCAGCATTTT
v_gene: TRBV20-1
j_gene: TRBJ1-5
d_gene: -
abundance: -

CDR3aa: CAWSLRLDTGELFF
CDR3nt: TGTGCCTGGAGTCTCCGCCTCGACACCGGGGAGCTGTTTTTT
v_gene: TRBV30
j_gene: TRBJ2-2
d_gene: -
abundance: -

CDR3aa: CASSVGGGRATPDTQYF
CDR3nt: TGTGCCAGCAGCGTAGGAGGCGGGAGGGCCACCCCAGATACGCAGTATTTT
v_gene: TRBV9
j_gene: TRBJ2-3
d_gene: TRBD2
abundance: -

CDR3aa: CATSVGRNTDTQYF
CDR3nt: TGTGCCACCAGTGTAGGGCGGAACACAGATACGCAGTATTTT
v_gene: TRBV24-1
j_gene: TRBJ2-3
d_gene: -
abundance: -

CDR3aa: CASTVSWDTQYF
CDR3nt: TGTGCCAGCACCGTAAGTTGGGATACGCAGTATTTT
v_gene: TRBV2
j_gene: TRBJ2-3
d_gene: -
abundance: -

CDR3aa: CASSDPGLGNEAEQYF
CDR3nt: TGTGCCAGCAGTGACCCAGGACTAGGAAACGAGGCCGAGCAGTACTTC
v_gene: TRBV6-1
j_gene: TRBJ2-7
d_gene: TRBD2
abundance: -

CDR3aa: CSARFAGLDTGELFF
CDR3nt: TGCAGTGCTAGGTTCGCGGGACTGGACACCGGGGAGCTGTTTTTT
v_gene: TRBV20-1
j_gene: TRBJ2-2
d_gene: -
abundance: -

CDR3aa: CASSDSSRGSNQPQHF
CDR3nt: TGTGCCAGCAGTGACTCTTCCAGGGGAAGCAATCAGCCCCAGCATTTT
v_gene: TRBV6-1
j_gene: TRBJ1-5
d_gene: -
abundance: -